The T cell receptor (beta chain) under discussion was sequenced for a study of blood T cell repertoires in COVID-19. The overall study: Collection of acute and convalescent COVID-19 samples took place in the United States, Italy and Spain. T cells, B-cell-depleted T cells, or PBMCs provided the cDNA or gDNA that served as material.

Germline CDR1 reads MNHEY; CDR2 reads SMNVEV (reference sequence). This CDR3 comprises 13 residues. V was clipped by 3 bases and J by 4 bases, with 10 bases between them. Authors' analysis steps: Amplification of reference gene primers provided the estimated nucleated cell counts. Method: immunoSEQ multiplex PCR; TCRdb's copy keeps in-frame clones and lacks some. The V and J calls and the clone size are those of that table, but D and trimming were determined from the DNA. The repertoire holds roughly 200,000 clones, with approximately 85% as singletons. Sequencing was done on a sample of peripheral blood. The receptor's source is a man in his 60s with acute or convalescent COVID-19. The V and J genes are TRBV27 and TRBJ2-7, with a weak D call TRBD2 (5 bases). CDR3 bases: TGTGCCAGCAGTTTTCGCCGAGGGTACGAGCAGTACTTC. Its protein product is CASSFRRGYEQYF.